This T cell receptor beta chain was captured in a study of blood T cell repertoires in COVID-19. Study-wide background: The United States, Italy and Spain supplied acute and convalescent COVID-19 samples. In each case, the material was cDNA or gDNA derived from T cells, B-cell-depleted T cells, or PBMCs.

In the original workflow: From reference gene primer amplification, estimates of nucleated cell counts were derived. Sequenced by immunoSEQ multiplex PCR; TCRdb stores in-frame clones only, minus some. Clone size and V and J calls were adopted from that table, with D and trimming inferred from the DNA. The profile shows about 240,000 clones, roughly 86% of them singletons. This TCR came from a man of 80 years or more with acute or convalescent COVID-19. Sequencing was done on a sample of peripheral blood.

DNA for the CDR3: TGTGCCAGCTCGCCGACAGAATTTCAAGAGACCCAGTACTTC. It yields the protein CASSPTEFQETQYF. The V gene is TRBV18, the J gene TRBJ2-5, with D possibly TRBD1 on 5 matching bases. The ends were cut back, 6 bases at V and 2 bases at J, with 13 bases in the middle. The length of the CDR3 is 14 residues. From germline, CDR1 is KGHSH and CDR2 LQKENI.